This T cell receptor beta chain was identified during a study of cytomegalovirus exposure and HLA in healthy donors. Study context: The same platform as the approximately 730 first-cohort repertoires was used for the 95 to 150 validation repertoires, a later analysis reported. Study-level findings and limits: Both high specificity and high sensitivity reportedly marked the classifier's diagnosis of cytomegalovirus status. Despite most TCR sequences being rare, some public TCRs occurred in many donors.

CDR1 SNHLY and CDR2 FYNNEI come from the germline V gene. V shed 5 bases and J 4 bases; nucleotides not matched to a gene: 10. The CDR3 is made up of 15 amino acids. Profiled with immunoSEQ multiplex PCR; TCRdb holds only in-frame clones, not every one. The sample lists some 330,000 clones; 86% were seen once. A remark on this clone: The target antigen is unknown.

The donors were members of the validation cohort comprising approximately 110 subjects, separate from the approximately 670-subject first cohort. This clonotype originated in a woman younger than 35 in good health and CMV-seronegative. Sequencing was done on a sample of PBMCs. The gene calls are TRBV2 and TRBJ2-7; TRBD1 aligns across 8 bases. The CDR3 region is CASSPGTGQDYEQYF. CDR3 nucleotides: TGTGCCAGCAGTCCCGGGACAGGACAAGATTACGAGCAGTACTTC.